This T cell receptor beta chain was observed in a study of T cell responses to AZD1222 COVID-19 vaccine. General study findings and limits: Vaccination with two AZD1222 doses was followed by a rise in Spike-specific TCR breadth and depth. Spike-spanning, vaccine-associated CD4 TCRs were dominant at 160-218 and 743-854. Donors, mostly white British, included more females; clonal diversity was possibly underestimated. Sampling captured repertoires only after the peak T cell response.

Method: immunoSEQ multiplex PCR; TCRdb's copy keeps in-frame clones and lacks some. The sample lists approximately 180,000 clones, more than 80% occurring once. The CDR3 sequence is 17 residues long. V lost 5 bases to trimming and J lost 7 bases, with 23 bases between them. The V gene's germline CDR1 is MDHEN and CDR2 SYDVKM. To note about this clone: Its matching antigen is unknown.

The clonotype comes from an adult who received the MenACWY meningococcal vaccine as a control. Sequences were derived from peripheral blood, sampled 28 days after the second dose of the MenACWY control vaccine. V and J are TRBV28 and TRBJ2-2, with D hard to call. The CDR3 DNA reads as TGTGCCAGCAGTCTTCACGAGCCGGGCCCCATAGGCGGGGAGCTGTTTTTT. As protein: CASSLHEPGPIGGELFF.